The source of this T cell receptor beta chain is a study of T cells expressing NK-cell markers. Background on the study: Sequencing covered eight donors, seven HCMV-seropositive and one seronegative.

A note on this clonotype: Its antigen is still unknown.

What made the TCR beta cDNA was 5'RACE template switching with UMIs. TCRdb reprocessed the 5' RACE reads, keeping one entry per CDR3 protein, no DNA. The sample table includes about 440,000 distinct CDR3 sequences. The germline V gene encodes CDR1 MNHNS and CDR2 SASEGT. The CDR3 runs 15 residues. Study observations and caveats: Where several donors were concerned, these clonotypes also led the CD3+CD56-NKG2C+ fraction.

This TCR came from a woman between 18 and 75 years old in good health. V usage is TRBV6-1 and J usage is TRBJ1-3. The sample was blood T cells: a sorted CD56 or NKG2C T cell subset, CD4+ or CD8+ T cells, or bulk PBMC T cells (not recorded which). The CDR3 loop is CASGGLWGPGNTIYF.